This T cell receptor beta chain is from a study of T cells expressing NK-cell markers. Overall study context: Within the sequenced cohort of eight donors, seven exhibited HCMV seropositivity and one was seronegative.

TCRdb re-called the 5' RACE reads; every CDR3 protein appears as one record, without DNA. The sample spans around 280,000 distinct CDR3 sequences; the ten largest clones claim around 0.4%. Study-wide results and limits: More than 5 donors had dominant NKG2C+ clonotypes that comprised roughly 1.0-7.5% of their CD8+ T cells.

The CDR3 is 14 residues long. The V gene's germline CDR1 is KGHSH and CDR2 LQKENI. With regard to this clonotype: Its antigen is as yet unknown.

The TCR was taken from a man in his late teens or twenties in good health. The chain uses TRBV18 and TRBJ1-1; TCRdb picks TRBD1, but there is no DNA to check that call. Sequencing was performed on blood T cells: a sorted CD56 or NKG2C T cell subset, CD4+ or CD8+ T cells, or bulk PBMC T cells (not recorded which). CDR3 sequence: CASSPPGQGGEAFF.